This T cell receptor (beta chain) was identified during a study of tissue T cells after allogeneic stem cell transplantation. Only in-frame clones appear in the TCRdb table, and some are missing; sequencing was by immunoSEQ multiplex PCR. The data contain about 550 clones, 73% of them singletons. Sample: blood, taken at autopsy. The TCR comes from a female patient aged 18-49 years with steroid-refractory graft-versus-host disease after an allogeneic stem cell transplant. Part of the T cells may come from the graft donor.

Here the CDR3 DNA reads TGTGCCATCAGTGAGTCGAAGGGCCAGAACACTGAAGCTTTCTTT. Its translation is CAISESKGQNTEAFF. The genes are TRBV10-3 and TRBJ1-1; D unresolved. The CDR3 loop spans 15 amino acids. The V and J ends lost 0 bases and 1 base respectively, with 9 bases between them. Germline V gives CDR1 ENHRY, CDR2 SYGVKD.